These 16 T cell receptor beta chains were sequenced from one sample in a study of CD8 T cells in ankylosing spondylitis. TCRdb passed the 5' RACE reads through MiXCR, listing each CDR3 protein once. The sample includes about 140,000 distinct CDR3 sequences, 7% to 8% of them seen just once. Material: blood, either unsorted or a sorted T cell fraction (not recorded which). Source of these receptors: a female donor with ankylosing spondylitis or in good health (not recorded which).

This clonotype was seen many times. This chain links TRBV5-5 with TRBJ1-1; D is unresolved. With 2 bases removed from V and 0 bases from J, the gap between germline ends came to 17 bases. Germline loops: CDR1 SGHKS, CDR2 YYEKEE (reference sequence). The CDR3 is made up of 17 amino acids. CDR3 amino acids: CASSLEGIELMNTEAFF. CDR3 DNA: TGTGCCAGCAGCTTAGAAGGAATCGAACTCATGAACACTGAAGCTTTCTTT.

This clonotype was counted at least ten times. The CDR3 bases are TGTGCCAGCAGCTCAAACGGGGGGTTAATCGAGCAGTTCTTC. This codes for CASSSNGGLIEQFF. The J gene is TRBJ2-1, the V gene TRBV7-8, with 7 bases fitting TRBD2. V gave up 4 bases and J gave up 10 bases; unmatched junction bases: 10. Germline V gives CDR1 SGHVS, CDR2 FQNEAQ. This CDR3 comprises 14 residues.

This clonotype turned up a few times. The rearrangement links TRBV4-1 to TRBJ2-2; tentative D call: TRBD1 (6 bases). V dropped 1 base and J dropped 1 base, with 13 bases sitting between them. Looked up from germline, CDR1 is MGHRA and CDR2 is YSYEKL. This CDR3 is built from 17 residues. The CDR3 nucleotides are TGCGCCAGCAGCCAAGTACCGAGACAGGTGAACACCGGGGAGCTGTTTTTT. Amino acids: CASSQVPRQVNTGELFF.

This clonotype was seen many times. The V call is TRBV4-2, the J call TRBJ2-7, with 9 bases lining up with TRBD1. Trimming cost V 2 bases and J 4 bases; bases outside gene matches: 6. Germline CDR1 is LGHNA and CDR2 is YNFKEQ. The CDR3 has 15 residues. CDR3 DNA sequence: TGTGCCAGCAGCCAAAGTACGGGACAGGGTTACGAGCAGTACTTC. It codes for CASSQSTGQGYEQYF.

This clonotype was detected many times. The chain employs TRBV5-1 and TRBJ2-4, with TRBD2 as a possible D gene (6 bases). CDR3 length: 14 amino acids. Germline CDR1 and CDR2: SGHRS and YFSETQ. The germline V and J ends were trimmed by 4 bases and 2 bases, with 10 bases remaining between them. Written as DNA, the CDR3 is TGCGCCAGCAGCGGAGGGTTATCCAAAAACATTCAGTACTTC. It is translated as CASSGGLSKNIQYF.

This clonotype was picked up many times. V and J are TRBV7-2 and TRBJ1-5; D unresolved. CDR3 length equals 13 residues. Trimming took 4 bases from V and 2 from J, leaving 6 bases between them. Per germline, CDR1 SGHTA and CDR2 FQGNSA. CDR3 sequence (DNA): TGTGCCAGCAGCTCTGTCGGCAATCAGCCCCAGCATTTT. The encoded protein is CASSSVGNQPQHF.

In this sample, this clonotype turned up many times. The genes are TRBV5-1 and TRBJ2-5; either TRBD1 or TRBD2 may fit D (6 bases each). The length of the CDR3 is 15 residues. V was cut by 3 bases and J by 1 base, with 13 bases left in between. CDR1 and CDR2 (germline): SGHRS, YFSETQ. The DNA for the CDR3 is TGCGCCAGCAGCTCGTCCGGGGGCCTCCAAGAGACCCAGTACTTC. Its protein product is CASSSSGGLQETQYF.

This clonotype has at least ten counts. The V call is TRBV11-2, the J call TRBJ1-2; D ambiguous. V lost 2 bases, J lost 2 bases, and 15 bases lay in between. In germline, CDR1 is SGHAT, CDR2 FQNNGV. The CDR3 has 16 residues. CDR3 protein: CASSLFGSGFNYGYTF. In nucleotides, the CDR3 is TGTGCCAGCAGCTTATTCGGGTCGGGTTTCAACTATGGCTACACCTTC. Drawing the rest from reference TRBV11-2 and TRBJ1-2, the complete variable domain is EAGVAQSPRYKIIEKRQSVAFWCNPISGHATLYWYQQILGQGPKLLIQFQNNGVVDDSQLPKDRFSAERLKGVDSTLKIQPAKLEDSAVYLCASSLFGSGFNYGYTFGSGTRLTVV.

This clonotype came up many times. The chain combines TRBV5-1 with TRBJ2-7; D remains unclear. The V gene lost 0 bases and the J gene lost 5 bases, with 15 bases spanning the gap. CDR3 length equals 15 residues. Germline assignment: CDR1 SGHRS and CDR2 YFSETQ. DNA for the CDR3: TGCGCCAGCAGCTTGGAGTCCACAGAGGTCGACGAGCAGTACTTC. Amino acids: CASSLESTEVDEQYF.

Note on this clonotype: At one end the junction does not follow the germline gene, possibly because of a read error. J is TRBJ2-7 and V is TRBV5-1; D is perhaps TRBD1 (6 bases). The CDR3 runs to 14 residues. Per the germline V gene, CDR1 is SGHRS and CDR2 is YFSETQ. The CDR3 protein is CASGLMAGDVEQYF. The CDR3 DNA sequence: TGCGCCAGCGGCTTGATGGCAGGGGACGTCGAGCAGTACTTC.

This clonotype was observed many times. The chain has TRBV24-1 and TRBJ2-7; D is undetermined. The germline gives CDR1 KGHDR, CDR2 SFDVKD. This CDR3 is built from 16 residues. The V gene lost 9 bases and the J gene lost 2 bases, with 22 bases spanning the gap. The CDR3 here is CATAIEVRWWTYEQYF. The CDR3 DNA follows: TGTGCCACCGCTATTGAGGTCCGATGGTGGACCTACGAGCAGTACTTC.

This clonotype was observed many times. The V call is TRBV5-1, the J call TRBJ2-3, with TRBD2 matching over 15 bases. CDR1 SGHRS and CDR2 YFSETQ come from the germline V gene. With V trimmed by 4 bases and J by 2 bases, 5 bases remained unmatched. The length of the CDR3 is 17 residues. The CDR3 DNA reads as TGCGCCAGCAGCCCGGGACTAGCGGGAGGATACACAGATACGCAGTATTTT. Its translation is CASSPGLAGGYTDTQYF.

This clonotype was seen only a few times. V usage is TRBV28 and J usage is TRBJ1-2; 7 positions match TRBD1. Trimming took 7 bases from V and 0 from J; bases not matched to a gene: 5. The CDR3 totals 14 residues. Germline lookup yields CDR1 MDHEN and CDR2 SYDVKM. The CDR3 DNA follows: TGTGCCAGCAATCTAGACAGGGCTAACTATGGCTACACCTTC. This gives the protein CASNLDRANYGYTF.

This clonotype is a singleton in its sample. This clone may be a read error of a much larger clone one base away. Likely a read error: the CDR3 ends without its conserved phenylalanine or tryptophan. The chain carries TRBV4-2 and TRBJ1-2; D remains unclear. CDR1 is LGHNA, CDR2 YNFKEQ, per germline. The CDR3 extends over 14 amino acids. V dropped 5 bases and J dropped 8 bases, with 18 bases sitting between them. DNA for the CDR3: TGTGCCAGCAGCGCACCCGGGAGAATTGAGGGCTACACCATC. Its translation is CASSAPGRIEGYTI.

There are many counts of this clonotype. The CDR3 region has the DNA TGCAGCGTTGACCCGGGACGCTATGGCTACACCTTC. This gives the protein CSVDPGRYGYTF. The chain has TRBV29-1 and TRBJ1-2; D is possibly TRBD1 (5 bases). CDR1 SQVTM and CDR2 ANQGSEA come from the germline V gene. The CDR3 is 12 residues long. V was trimmed by 3 bases and J by 4 bases, leaving 9 bases between them.

This clonotype occurred many times. This chain uses TRBV12-3 or TRBV12-4 with TRBJ1-3, with TRBD1 identical over 9 bases. The CDR3 extends over 15 amino acids. V was pared by 5 bases and J by 6 bases, with 8 bases of the junction left unmatched. CDR3 sequence: CASSPGTGYENTIYF. The CDR3 DNA is TGTGCCAGCAGTCCCGGGACAGGGTATGAAAACACCATATATTTT.